This passage covers 14 T cell receptor beta chains from one sample sequenced in a study of radiotherapy plus CTLA-4 blockade in lung cancer. Generated by immunoSEQ multiplex PCR, the TCRdb table keeps only in-frame clones and is missing some. Of 40,000 to 50,000 clones in the sample, 75% to 90% were seen once. The specimen comprised peripheral blood, sampled from a patient treated with radiotherapy plus ipilimumab. The source of these receptors is a human donor with non-small cell lung cancer who had stable disease on radiotherapy plus ipilimumab.

The CDR3 is CSTHPSGARSEQFF. Written as DNA, the CDR3 is TGCAGCACCCACCCTAGCGGAGCCCGTTCTGAGCAGTTCTTC. V usage is TRBV29-1 and J usage is TRBJ2-1; 7 bases are shared with TRBD2. CDR3 size: 14 residues. Germline V gene lookup returns CDR1 SQVTM and CDR2 ANQGSEA. V lost 8 bases and J lost 9; bases outside the gene matches: 16.

CDR3 region: CASSIGITTGANVLTF. DNA for the CDR3: TGTGCCAGTAGTATCGGCATAACTACTGGGGCCAACGTCCTGACTTTC. The V and J genes are TRBV19 and TRBJ2-6; D gene uncertain. The V end lost 3 bases, the J end lost 2 bases, and 11 bases lay between the germline ends. The CDR3 has 16 residues. The germline CDR1 and CDR2 sequences are LNHDA and SQIVND (reference sequence). Full variable domain (remainder filled in from reference TRBV19 and TRBJ2-6): DGGITQSPKYLFRKEGQNVTLSCEQNLNHDAMYWYRQDPGQGLRLIYYSQIVNDFQKGDIAEGYSVSREKKESFPLTVTSAQKNPTAFYLCASSIGITTGANVLTFGAGSRLTVL.

V gene TRBV28 combines with J gene TRBJ2-5; D unclear. Trimming stripped 8 bases from V and 1 base from J, with 11 bases between. CDR1 is MDHEN, CDR2 SYDVKM, per germline. This CDR3 contains 13 residues. The CDR3 DNA sequence: TGTGCCAGCCCTAGATTAGTCCAAGAGACCCAGTACTTC. It codes for CASPRLVQETQYF.

This clone came up a few times. V gene TRBV29-1 combines with J gene TRBJ1-1; no clear D. CDR1 is SQVTM, CDR2 ANQGSEA, per germline. V lost 3 bases and J lost 1, with 9 bases in between. The CDR3 totals 13 residues. CDR3 amino acids: CSVESTPNTEAFF. The CDR3 DNA reads TGCAGCGTTGAGTCGACACCGAACACTGAAGCTTTCTTT.

This clone appeared a few times. The genes are TRBV6-6 and TRBJ2-1; the match to TRBD2 covers 10 bases. Germline CDR1 is MNHNY and CDR2 is SVGAGI (reference sequence). The trim removed 5 bases at V and 5 bases at J, leaving 6 bases unmatched. The length of the CDR3 is 15 residues. The CDR3 DNA sequence: TGTGCCAGCAGTCCGGGACTAGCGAGAGACAATGAGCAGTTCTTC. Protein sequence: CASSPGLARDNEQFF.

This clone was seen only a few times. V gene TRBV11-2 combines with J gene TRBJ2-1; D perhaps matches TRBD1 (5 bases). V was pared by 5 bases and J by 14 bases, with 19 bases between. CDR1 and CDR2 (germline): SGHAT, FQNNGV. The CDR3 covers 13 residues. The CDR3 region has the DNA TGTGCCAGCAGCCAGATCAACCCGGCAGGGAAGTTCTTC. Translating it yields CASSQINPAGKFF.

V is TRBV5-6 and J is TRBJ2-1; D is uncertain. The germline V and J ends were trimmed by 0 bases and 8 bases, with 9 bases remaining between them. This CDR3 region has 13 residues. Germline CDR1 SGHDT, CDR2 YYEEEE. For the CDR3, the DNA is TGTGCCAGCAGCTTGGTTGCGTCCGATGAGCAGTTCTTC. It codes for CASSLVASDEQFF.

CDR3 coding DNA: TGTGCCAGCAGCACCGGGACAGGGGGTCGAGCTTTCTTT. Translating it yields CASSTGTGGRAFF. V gene TRBV7-2 combines with J gene TRBJ1-1, with 11 bases that match TRBD1. CDR1 and CDR2 (germline): SGHTA, FQGNSA. The CDR3 runs to 13 residues. J was trimmed by 10 bases and V by 5 bases; bases with no gene match: 6.

This clone has just a few counts. V is TRBV6-6 and J is TRBJ2-3; maybe TRBD2 (6 bases). Per germline, CDR1 MNHNY and CDR2 SVGAGI (reference sequence). The CDR3 consists of 14 residues. Between the trimmed V and J ends, which lost 4 bases and 4 bases, there was a span of 12 bases. CDR3 protein: CASSSAGSADTQYF. CDR3 DNA sequence: TGTGCCAGCAGTTCGGCGGGATCAGCAGATACGCAGTATTTT.

A few counts support this clone. V is TRBV5-4 and J is TRBJ2-7; 12 nucleotides match TRBD2. The CDR3 sequence is 16 residues long. Per germline, CDR1 SGHNT and CDR2 YYREEE (reference sequence). Trimming cost V 3 bases and J 4 bases; bases outside gene matches: 8. The DNA for the CDR3 is TGTGCCAGCAGCTCTCGACTAGCGGGAGAGGTGTACGAGCAGTACTTC. It translates to CASSSRLAGEVYEQYF.

This chain connects TRBV19 to TRBJ1-1; D remains unclear. CDR1 LNHDA and CDR2 SQIVND come from the germline V gene (reference sequence). Trimming took 1 base from V and 8 from J, leaving 11 bases between them. The CDR3 loop spans 13 amino acids. The CDR3 loop is CASSIVWLTEAFF. CDR3 bases: TGTGCCAGTAGTATAGTCTGGCTGACAGAAGCTTTCTTT.

This chain uses TRBV18 with TRBJ2-7; 11 nucleotides line up with TRBD1. Trimming took 2 bases from V and 2 from J; bases not matched to a gene: 2. This CDR3 is 15 amino acids long. The germline V gene encodes CDR1 KGHSH and CDR2 LQKENI. The CDR3 reads CASSPSGQGAYEQYF. The CDR3 DNA reads as TGTGCCAGCTCACCATCGGGACAGGGGGCCTACGAGCAGTACTTC.

The rearrangement joins TRBV6-4 to TRBJ2-3, with TRBD1 matching 10 bases. Germline V gives CDR1 MRHNA, CDR2 SNTAGT. The V segment lost 0 bases and the J segment 4 bases; nucleotides outside the gene matches: 1. This CDR3 has 15 amino acids. CDR3 in amino acids: CASSDSTGGADTQYF. As DNA, the CDR3 is TGTGCCAGCAGTGACTCGACAGGGGGCGCAGATACGCAGTATTTT.

The J gene is TRBJ2-3, the V gene TRBV27; 10 nucleotides match TRBD2. The length of the CDR3 is 19 residues. CDR1 and CDR2 (germline): MNHEY, SMNVEV (reference sequence). J gave up 0 bases and V 0 bases, and 9 bases lay outside the gene matches. The chain's CDR3 is CASSLSPSLAGVSTDTQYF. The CDR3 DNA sequence: TGTGCCAGCAGTTTATCGCCTTCCCTAGCGGGGGTTAGCACAGATACGCAGTATTTT.